This T cell receptor beta chain appears in the sequencing data of a study of T cell responses to AZD1222 COVID-19 vaccine. Whole-study findings and limits: All repertoire sampling was performed exclusively after the peak T cell response. Seropositivity was recorded at baseline in only six AZD1222 recipients. Vaccine-associated CD4 TCRs ranged over spike, dominating at 160-218 and 743-854. Reports indicate that nearly half of spike-specific TCRs are directed at unmutated variant regions.

Repertoires were generated with immunoSEQ multiplex PCR, while TCRdb's copy carries only in-frame clones and drops some. This table holds about 99,000 clones, roughly nine tenths found once. The CDR3 runs 13 residues. V shed 2 bases and J shed 3 bases, with 4 bases lying between them. CDR1 and CDR2 (germline): SEHNR, FQNEAQ (reference sequence). Worth noting for this clone: Its antigen remains unknown.

The material was peripheral blood, obtained 28 days after the second AZD1222 dose. The rearrangement joins TRBV7-9 to TRBJ1-4; D gene uncertain. The TCR was taken from an adult who received the AZD1222 COVID-19 vaccine. The CDR3: CASSLLSNEKLFF. DNA of the CDR3: TGTGCCAGCAGCTTATTATCTAATGAAAAACTGTTTTTT.